Below are 30 T cell receptor beta chains sequenced from a single sample in a study of untreated major depressive disorder. Data came from immunoSEQ multiplex PCR; TCRdb stores just in-frame clones and leaves some out. Among just over 20,000 clones listed, about 89% were seen once. The sequenced sample consisted of CD4+ T cells from PBMCs. The origin of the receptors is a woman under 40 in good health.

This clone was detected only once. J is TRBJ1-6 and V is TRBV11-2; D unclear. Germline V CDR1 and CDR2: SGHAT, FQNNGV. The CDR3 is 15 residues long. Trimming stripped 4 bases from V and 6 bases from J, with 13 bases between. The CDR3 here is CASSWTEYPNSPLHF. DNA for the CDR3: TGTGCCAGCAGCTGGACTGAATATCCTAATTCACCCCTCCACTTT.

The chain is built from TRBV4-3 and TRBJ2-7; D call uncertain. This CDR3 spans 14 amino acids. Per germline, CDR1 LGHNA and CDR2 YSLEER. Trimming cost V 1 base and J 3 bases, with 10 bases left between them. The CDR3 bases are TGCGCCAGCAGCCAAGGCCGTGGGCTCTACGAGCAGTACTTC. It specifies CASSQGRGLYEQYF.

The V call is TRBV18, the J call TRBJ2-4, with D possibly TRBD1 on 6 matching bases. The germline V gene encodes CDR1 KGHSH and CDR2 LQKENI. The germline V and J ends were trimmed by 4 bases and 5 bases, with 9 bases remaining between them. The CDR3 extends over 13 amino acids. The CDR3 DNA reads TGTGCCAGCTCACAGGGGGATGAAAACATTCAGTACTTC. Protein product: CASSQGDENIQYF.

This clone was observed a single time. The rearrangement joins TRBV5-1 to TRBJ2-7; 8 bases are shared with TRBD1. The V segment lost 3 bases and the J segment 6 bases; nucleotides outside the gene matches: 8. This CDR3 contains 14 residues. The germline V gene has CDR1 SGHRS and CDR2 YFSETQ. CDR3 coding DNA: TGCGCCAGCAGCTGGGGACAGGCGCACGGCGAGCAGTACTTC. It translates to CASSWGQAHGEQYF.

This chain links TRBV6-5 with TRBJ1-6; TRBD1 is a possible D gene (6 bases). Trimming removed 6 bases at V and 7 bases at J, with 7 bases between. Germline CDR1 reads MNHEY; CDR2 reads SVGAGI. The CDR3 contains 12 residues. The CDR3 region has the DNA TGTGCCAGCAGCGACAGGAATTCACCCCTCCACTTT. Translated: CASSDRNSPLHF.

The V gene is TRBV10-3, the J gene TRBJ2-5; 7 positions agree with TRBD1. V shed 4 bases and J 13 bases; nucleotides not matched to a gene: 6. Germline V lookup: CDR1 ENHRY, CDR2 SYGVKD. The CDR3 has 11 residues. CDR3 in DNA: TGTGCCATCAGTGGACAGGGAGTTATGTACTTC. This codes for CAISGQGVMYF.

The genes are TRBV19 and TRBJ1-5, with D possibly matching TRBD1 (5 bases). The CDR3 contains 16 residues. The V end was cut by 3 bases, the J end by 2 bases, with 14 bases between. Per the germline V gene, CDR1 is LNHDA and CDR2 is SQIVND (reference sequence). The CDR3 DNA sequence: TGTGCCAGTAGTATCTCGCAGGGCGGTGGCAATCAGCCCCAGCATTTT. Its protein product is CASSISQGGGNQPQHF. Complete variable domain (other parts from reference TRBV19 and TRBJ1-5): DGGITQSPKYLFRKEGQNVTLSCEQNLNHDAMYWYRQDPGQGLRLIYYSQIVNDFQKGDIAEGYSVSREKKESFPLTVTSAQKNPTAFYLCASSISQGGGNQPQHFGDGTRLSIL.

The chain recombines TRBV28 with TRBJ2-7; 9 nucleotides align to TRBD2. The V gene end was trimmed by 3 bases and the J gene end by 2 bases; junction bases not matched to a gene: 5. The germline CDR1 and CDR2 sequences are MDHEN and SYDVKM. The length of the CDR3 is 15 residues. The CDR3 region has the DNA TGTGCCAGCAGTTTGATCGCGGGGGGGGCCTACGAGCAGTACTTC. Translating it yields CASSLIAGGAYEQYF.

This chain links TRBV18 with TRBJ1-5; weak D call: TRBD1 (5 bases). Germline assignment: CDR1 KGHSH and CDR2 LQKENI. V shed 4 bases and J shed 0 bases, with 16 bases lying between them. CDR3 size: 17 residues. CDR3 bases: TGTGCCAGCTCACTCAGGGCCAGGGAGTTTAGCAATCAGCCCCAGCATTTT. Its protein product is CASSLRAREFSNQPQHF.

The rearrangement uses TRBV2 and TRBJ2-5, with TRBD2 as a possible D gene (6 bases). Trimming stripped 8 bases from V and 2 bases from J, with 24 bases between. This CDR3 is built from 17 residues. CDR1 SNHLY and CDR2 FYNNEI come from the germline V gene. The CDR3 sequence: CASARSSTSPGQETQYF. The DNA for the CDR3 is TGTGCCAGCGCGCGTTCCTCCACTAGCCCCGGGCAAGAGACCCAGTACTTC.

V is TRBV7-2 and J is TRBJ1-2; maybe TRBD1 (5 bases). This CDR3 has 15 amino acids. Trimming cost V 7 bases and J 4 bases, with 19 bases left between them. Germline lookup yields CDR1 SGHTA and CDR2 FQGNSA. DNA for the CDR3: TGTGCCAGCAATATACAGGTTATGGTTAGCTATGGCTACACCTTC. It encodes CASNIQVMVSYGYTF.

This clone was seen only a few times. This chain uses TRBV11-2 with TRBJ2-1; weak D call: TRBD2 (5 bases). Trimming pared 3 bases from V and 2 bases from J, leaving 8 bases between. The germline V gene has CDR1 SGHAT and CDR2 FQNNGV. CDR3 size: 14 residues. For the CDR3, the DNA is TGTGCCAGCAGCTTGCGGGTAGCCTACAATGAGCAGTTCTTC. Its translation is CASSLRVAYNEQFF. The full variable domain, rest sourced from reference TRBV11-2 and TRBJ2-1, is EAGVAQSPRYKIIEKRQSVAFWCNPISGHATLYWYQQILGQGPKLLIQFQNNGVVDDSQLPKDRFSAERLKGVDSTLKIQPAKLEDSAVYLCASSLRVAYNEQFFGPGTRLTVL.

V usage is TRBV7-8 and J usage is TRBJ1-1; TRBD1 aligns across 8 bases. This CDR3 has 15 amino acids. Germline V gene lookup returns CDR1 SGHVS and CDR2 FQNEAQ. The V and J ends lost 8 bases and 4 bases, in that order; junction bases with no gene match: 12. The CDR3 DNA follows: TGTGCCAGCCGACTCACGGACAGGGCGATCACTGAAGCTTTCTTT. This gives the protein CASRLTDRAITEAFF.

The chain couples TRBV2 to TRBJ2-5, with D possibly TRBD2 on 5 matching bases. CDR3 size: 13 residues. Germline CDR1 is SNHLY and CDR2 is FYNNEI. The V gene lost 4 bases and the J gene lost 2 bases, with 8 bases spanning the gap. The CDR3 is CASSVSGQETQYF. In DNA form, the CDR3 reads TGTGCCAGCAGTGTGTCGGGGCAAGAGACCCAGTACTTC.

The chain carries TRBV18 and TRBJ1-2; D is perhaps TRBD1 (6 bases). In germline, CDR1 is KGHSH, CDR2 LQKENI. CDR3 length: 14 amino acids. V shed 3 bases and J shed 1 base, with 9 bases lying between them. CDR3 coding DNA: TGTGCCAGCTCACCTGGACAGATTAACTATGGCTACACCTTC. Its translation: CASSPGQINYGYTF.

The genes are TRBV6-6 and TRBJ2-5; 11 bases are a match to TRBD2. V lost 5 bases and J lost 2; bases outside the gene matches: 7. Germline assignment: CDR1 MNHNY and CDR2 SVGAGI (reference sequence). CDR3 size: 16 residues. CDR3 region: CASSPWASGGQETQYF. CDR3 bases: TGTGCCAGCAGTCCCTGGGCTAGCGGGGGGCAAGAGACCCAGTACTTC.

The chain joins TRBV30 to TRBJ1-2; weak D call: TRBD1 (6 bases). Trimming took off 7 bases at V and 3 bases at J, with 15 bases between the two ends. The V gene's germline CDR1 is GTSNPN and CDR2 SVGIG (reference sequence). The CDR3 runs to 13 residues. The CDR3 sequence: CAYSHRVHYGYTF. The CDR3 coding sequence is TGTGCCTACTCACACAGGGTACACTATGGCTACACCTTC.

The V call is TRBV11-2, the J call TRBJ1-4; unclear D gene. V lost 5 bases, J lost 2 bases, and 9 bases lay in between. The CDR3 covers 14 residues. Germline V CDR1 and CDR2: SGHAT, FQNNGV. The CDR3 DNA follows: TGTGCCAGCAGCCTAACCTCCACTAATGAAAAACTGTTTTTT. This sequence encodes CASSLTSTNEKLFF. The full variable domain, in which reference TRBV11-2 and TRBJ1-4 provide the parts outside the CDR3, is EAGVAQSPRYKIIEKRQSVAFWCNPISGHATLYWYQQILGQGPKLLIQFQNNGVVDDSQLPKDRFSAERLKGVDSTLKIQPAKLEDSAVYLCASSLTSTNEKLFFGSGTQLSVL.

This sequence joins TRBV6-5 and TRBJ1-2, with a possible D match to TRBD1 (6 bases). This CDR3 contains 13 residues. Germline V gene lookup returns CDR1 MNHEY and CDR2 SVGAGI. V lost 6 bases to trimming and J lost 8 bases, with 16 bases between them. The DNA of the CDR3 is TGTGCCAGCAGGACTCTACAGGGTACGGGCTACACCTTC. This sequence encodes CASRTLQGTGYTF.

This chain uses TRBV4-2 with TRBJ2-3; TRBD2 matches 14 bases. Germline values: CDR1 LGHNA, CDR2 YNFKEQ. The CDR3 extends over 19 amino acids. V shed 1 base, J shed 0 bases, and the junction held 6 bases outside the gene matches. CDR3 region: CASSQARLAGGLSTDTQYF. In DNA, the CDR3 is TGTGCCAGCAGCCAAGCTAGACTAGCGGGGGGGCTCAGCACAGATACGCAGTATTTT.

The chain combines TRBV5-6 with TRBJ2-5, with TRBD1 identical over 7 bases. The CDR3 totals 13 residues. The V segment lost 1 base and the J segment 4 bases; nucleotides outside the gene matches: 1. In germline, CDR1 is SGHDT, CDR2 YYEEEE. DNA of the CDR3: TGTGCCAGCAGCTTGCGGGACAGAGAGACCCAGTACTTC. It codes for CASSLRDRETQYF.

The chain combines TRBV7-9 with TRBJ1-2; D is ambiguous. Trimming stripped 3 bases from V and 0 bases from J, with 8 bases between. The V gene's germline CDR1 is SEHNR and CDR2 FQNEAQ (reference sequence). This CDR3 comprises 14 residues. The CDR3 region is CASSFEGPNYGYTF. Written as DNA, the CDR3 is TGTGCCAGCAGCTTCGAGGGTCCTAACTATGGCTACACCTTC.

The rearrangement links TRBV27 to TRBJ2-5; possible D gene TRBD1, 6 bases. Germline V CDR1 and CDR2: MNHEY, SMNVEV (reference sequence). CDR3 length equals 13 residues. Trimming took 5 bases from V and 1 from J, leaving 8 bases between them. CDR3 sequence (DNA): TGTGCCAGCAGTCCGGACAGCCAAGAGACCCAGTACTTC. Encoded protein: CASSPDSQETQYF.

This clone has a single count. The gene calls are TRBV5-1 and TRBJ2-1; D tentatively reads TRBD1 or TRBD2 (5 bases each). The CDR3 is 15 residues long. V was shortened by 4 bases and J by 7 bases, with 18 bases between the two germline ends. From germline, CDR1 is SGHRS and CDR2 YFSETQ. The CDR3 spells CASSATGTAVNEQFF. DNA of the CDR3: TGCGCCAGCAGCGCAACCGGGACGGCGGTAAATGAGCAGTTCTTC.

The chain's CDR3 is CATGPRQETQYF. Written as DNA, the CDR3 is TGTGCCACCGGGCCCCGACAAGAGACCCAGTACTTC. The genes are TRBV10-3 and TRBJ2-5; D is unresolved. This CDR3 spans 12 amino acids. Deletions cut 10 bases from V and 2 bases from J, with 11 bases between. Germline V CDR1 and CDR2: ENHRY, SYGVKD.

V and J are TRBV11-2 and TRBJ2-7; TRBD2 aligns across 9 bases. Germline loops: CDR1 SGHAT, CDR2 FQNNGV. The CDR3 is 15 amino acids. V trimming: 5 bases; J trimming: 3 bases; junction bases outside the gene matches: 8. CDR3 coding DNA: TGTGCCAGCAGCATTCTAGCGGGGAATAGCTACGAGCAGTACTTC. It is translated as CASSILAGNSYEQYF.

The chain has TRBV4-3 and TRBJ2-2; no reliable D call. This CDR3 has 14 residues. Trimming removed 4 bases at V and 2 bases at J, with 8 bases between. Germline CDR1 is LGHNA and CDR2 is YSLEER. CDR3 residues: CASSLYLNTGELFF. The CDR3 coding sequence is TGCGCCAGCAGCCTCTACTTAAACACCGGGGAGCTGTTTTTT.

This chain connects TRBV6-5 to TRBJ2-7, with 10 bases that match TRBD2. With V trimmed by 0 bases and J by 12 bases, 11 bases remained unmatched. The CDR3 length is 15 residues. Germline lookup yields CDR1 MNHEY and CDR2 SVGAGI. The CDR3 loop reads CASSYSVLAGGRAYF. CDR3 coding DNA: TGTGCCAGCAGTTACTCCGTTTTAGCGGGGGGCCGGGCGTACTTC.

The rearrangement uses TRBV5-1 and TRBJ1-2; TRBD1 aligns across 9 bases. Losses at the gene ends were 4 bases for V and 3 bases for J; bases not matched to a gene: 7. Germline CDR1 and CDR2: SGHRS and YFSETQ. The CDR3 contains 15 residues. CDR3 residues: CASSGEGQGHYGYTF. For the CDR3, the DNA is TGCGCCAGCAGCGGGGAGGGACAGGGCCACTATGGCTACACCTTC.

This chain links TRBV19 with TRBJ1-5, with D tentatively TRBD1 (5 bases). Germline lookup yields CDR1 LNHDA and CDR2 SQIVND (reference sequence). V lost 4 bases to trimming and J lost 6 bases, with 10 bases between them. CDR3 length: 13 residues. The CDR3 is CASSTGRSQPQHF. CDR3 DNA sequence: TGTGCCAGTAGTACAGGGCGGTCTCAGCCCCAGCATTTT.